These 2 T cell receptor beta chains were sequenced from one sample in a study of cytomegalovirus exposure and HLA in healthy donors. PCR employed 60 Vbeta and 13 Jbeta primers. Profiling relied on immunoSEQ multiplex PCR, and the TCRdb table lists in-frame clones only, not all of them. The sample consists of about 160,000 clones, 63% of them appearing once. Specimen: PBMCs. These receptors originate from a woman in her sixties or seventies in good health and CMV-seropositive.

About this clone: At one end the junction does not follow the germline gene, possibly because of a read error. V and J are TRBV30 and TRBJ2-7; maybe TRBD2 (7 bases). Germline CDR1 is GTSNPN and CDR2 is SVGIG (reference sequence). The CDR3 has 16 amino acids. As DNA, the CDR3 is TGTGCCTGGAGTCTGAGGGGGGCGGGAGAAACGTACGAGCAGTGCTTC. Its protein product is CAWSLRGAGETYEQCF.

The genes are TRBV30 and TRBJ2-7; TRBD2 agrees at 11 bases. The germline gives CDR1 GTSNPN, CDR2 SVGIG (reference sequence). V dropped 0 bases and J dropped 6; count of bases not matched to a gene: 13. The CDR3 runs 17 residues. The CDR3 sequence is CAWSVIFVAGGKGEQYF. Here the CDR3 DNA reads TGTGCCTGGAGTGTTATTTTCGTAGCGGGAGGGAAGGGCGAGCAGTACTTC.